Listed below are T cell receptor beta chains from one sample, sequenced in a study of cytomegalovirus exposure and HLA in healthy donors. TCRdb's copy holds only in-frame clones and misses some; the assay was immunoSEQ multiplex PCR. The repertoire holds about 150,000 clones, with 89% as singletons. Sequenced: PBMCs. These receptors all stem from a woman aged 18-29 years in good health and CMV-seropositive. The CDR3 runs from the conserved cysteine through the conserved F or W. The order of the fields is J gene, clone size, V gene, D gene, CDR3 DNA, CDR3 protein. D genes are given only for firm matches. Clone size is shown for a subset of rows, as once, few, many or a class of expanded clone.

j_gene: TRBJ2-5; abundance: .; v_gene: TRBV30; d_gene: TRBD2; CDR3nt: TGTGCCCGGGCTAGAGGGACTAGCGGGTTATACTTC; CDR3aa: CARARGTSGLYF
j_gene: TRBJ1-5; abundance: few; v_gene: TRBV4-1; d_gene: .; CDR3nt: TGCGCCAGCAGCCAAGCGCGGAGCAATCAGCCCCAGCATTTT; CDR3aa: CASSQARSNQPQHF
j_gene: TRBJ1-2; abundance: .; v_gene: TRBV27; d_gene: TRBD1; CDR3nt: TGTGCCAGCAGTTTTTTACACCTGACTCTTACAGGGGGCCAGCGCTATGGCTACACCTTC; CDR3aa: CASSFLHLTLTGGQRYGYTF
j_gene: TRBJ1-6; abundance: .; v_gene: TRBV6-5; d_gene: .; CDR3nt: TGTGCCAGCAGCTCCCACAGGGATAATTCACCCCTCCACTTT; CDR3aa: CASSSHRDNSPLHF
j_gene: TRBJ2-1; abundance: .; v_gene: TRBV19; d_gene: .; CDR3nt: TGTGCCAGTAGTATAGGTGTTCCTAACAATGAGCAGTTCTTC; CDR3aa: CASSIGVPNNEQFF
j_gene: TRBJ2-3; abundance: .; v_gene: TRBV7-9; d_gene: TRBD2; CDR3nt: TGTGCCAGCAGCCCGCCGGGGCTAGCGGGGGGGGCAGATACGCAGTATTTT; CDR3aa: CASSPPGLAGGADTQYF
j_gene: TRBJ1-3; abundance: .; v_gene: TRBV6-6; d_gene: .; CDR3nt: TGTGCCAGCAGTTTCCCGACAGGCTACTCTGGAAACACCATATATTTT; CDR3aa: CASSFPTGYSGNTIYF
j_gene: TRBJ2-7; abundance: .; v_gene: TRBV10-1; d_gene: .; CDR3nt: TGCGCCAGCAGTGAAGGGTTCGGGACAAACTACTACGAGCAGTACTTC; CDR3aa: CASSEGFGTNYYEQYF
j_gene: TRBJ1-1; abundance: .; v_gene: TRBV4-2; d_gene: TRBD1; CDR3nt: TGTGCCAGCAGCCCTCGACAGGGGGCTCTTGAAGCTTTCTTT; CDR3aa: CASSPRQGALEAFF
j_gene: TRBJ2-1; abundance: .; v_gene: TRBV9; d_gene: TRBD2; CDR3nt: TGTGCCAGCAGCGTAGGTAGCGGGGTTGAGCAGTTCTTC; CDR3aa: CASSVGSGVEQFF
j_gene: TRBJ2-3; abundance: .; v_gene: TRBV27; d_gene: .; CDR3nt: TGTGCCAGCAGTTCCCCCAGTGGAGGGGCAGATACGCAGTATTTT; CDR3aa: CASSSPSGGADTQYF
j_gene: TRBJ1-1; abundance: .; v_gene: TRBV6-5; d_gene: .; CDR3nt: TGTGCCAGCAGCCCCCGGGGGGAGGGACGCACTGAAGCTTTCTTT; CDR3aa: CASSPRGEGRTEAFF
j_gene: TRBJ2-2; abundance: .; v_gene: TRBV7-9; d_gene: .; CDR3nt: TGTGCCAGCACCCCGCGCGCGACCGGGGAGCTGTTTTTT; CDR3aa: CASTPRATGELFF
j_gene: TRBJ2-1; abundance: .; v_gene: TRBV7-6; d_gene: TRBD1; CDR3nt: TGTGCCAGCAGCCGGGGACAGGCCTCCTACAATGAGCAGTTCTTC; CDR3aa: CASSRGQASYNEQFF
j_gene: TRBJ1-1; abundance: once; v_gene: TRBV7-9; d_gene: .; CDR3nt: TGTGCCAGCAGCTTAGCGGGAGCTAACACTGAAGCTTTCTTT; CDR3aa: CASSLAGANTEAFF
j_gene: TRBJ1-1; abundance: .; v_gene: TRBV2; d_gene: TRBD1; CDR3nt: TGTGCCAGCAGTGACCCGGACAGGTCCGACACTGAAGCTTTCTTT; CDR3aa: CASSDPDRSDTEAFF
j_gene: TRBJ2-3; abundance: .; v_gene: TRBV5-1; d_gene: TRBD1; CDR3nt: TGCGCCAGCAGCTCAGGGACAGGTTACACAGATACGCAGTATTTT; CDR3aa: CASSSGTGYTDTQYF
j_gene: TRBJ2-2; abundance: .; v_gene: TRBV6-1; d_gene: TRBD1; CDR3nt: TGTGCCAGCAGCGGGACAGCGAACACCGGGGAGCTGTTTTTT; CDR3aa: CASSGTANTGELFF
j_gene: TRBJ2-2; abundance: .; v_gene: TRBV30; d_gene: .; CDR3nt: TGTGCCTGTAACCGTGGACAGCTCGCGAACACCGGGGAGCTGTTTTTT; CDR3aa: CACNRGQLANTGELFF
j_gene: TRBJ2-1; abundance: .; v_gene: TRBV10-3; d_gene: TRBD2; CDR3nt: TGTGCCATCACGAGCGGGGGCACCTACAATGAGCAGTTCTTC; CDR3aa: CAITSGGTYNEQFF
j_gene: TRBJ1-5; abundance: .; v_gene: TRBV28; d_gene: .; CDR3nt: TGTGCCAGCAGTCCACCGGGGACCCAGCATTTT; CDR3aa: CASSPPGTQHF